The rows below give T cell receptor beta chains drawn from one sample of a study of T-cell reconstitution after alpha-beta-depleted transplantation in children. TCRdb re-called the PCR reads through MiXCR, storing one row per CDR3 protein. The sample has roughly 490,000 distinct CDR3 sequences, roughly 11% seen once. The sequences come from PBMCs, mostly from graft donor cells, collected 180 days after TCRalphabeta/CD19-depleted stem cell transplant. These receptor sequences come from a female patient between 2 and 15 years old who had a stem cell transplant for aplastic anemia, so the T cells may come from the graft donor. Each CDR3 is given with its conserved first and last residue. A D gene is named only where the DNA matches it firmly. A clone size is listed for some rows: how often the clone was seen (once, few, many), or a class if it is expanded.

14	many	TRBV6-1	TRBJ1-4	-	TGTGCAGCGGGGGCCCAAACAACTAATGAAAAACTGTTTTTT	CAAGAQTTNEKLFF
15	-	TRBV7-2	TRBJ1-4	-	TGTGCCAGCAACCACGGGGCGGCAACTAATGAAAAACTGTTTTTT	CASNHGAATNEKLFF
17	-	TRBV7-9	TRBJ2-2	-	TGTGCCAGCAGCTCTATACTAAGGGGGACAAGGACCGGGGAGCTGTTTTTT	CASSSILRGTRTGELFF
11	many	TRBV28	TRBJ2-7	-	TGTGCCAGCAGTTATACCTACGAGCAGTACTTC	CASSYTYEQYF
13	few	TRBV15	TRBJ1-1	-	TGTGCCACCAGAGGTAACAGATACACTGAAGCTTTCTTT	CATRGNRYTEAFF
15	few	TRBV28	TRBJ2-1	TRBD1	TGTGCCAGCAGTTTAATGGACAGGGGGGCATATGAGCAGTTCTTC	CASSLMDRGAYEQFF
15	many	TRBV12-3/TRBV12-4	TRBJ2-1	-	TGTGCCAGCAGTCCCCGGGGTCCCGGGGACAATGAGCAGTTCTTC	CASSPRGPGDNEQFF
11	-	TRBV20-1	TRBJ2-1	-	TGCAGTGCTACACTAGGCGGCGAGCAGTTCTTC	CSATLGGEQFF
14	-	TRBV7-2	TRBJ2-1	TRBD2	TGTGCCAGCAGCTTCAGGCGGGAGGGCCCTGAGCAGTTCTTC	CASSFRREGPEQFF
14	-	TRBV6-5	TRBJ1-4	-	TGTGCCAGCAGACTCGGTGGGGGTTTCGAAAAACTGTTTTTT	CASRLGGGFEKLFF
16	few	TRBV12-3/TRBV12-4	TRBJ2-2	TRBD2	TGTGCCAGCAGTCTCCTAGCGGGAGTAGACACCGGGGAGCTGTTTTTT	CASSLLAGVDTGELFF
17	-	TRBV6-5	TRBJ1-2	-	TGTGCCAGCAGTTACTCCCCGCCCTGGGCAGGGAGCTATGGCTACACCTTC	CASSYSPPWAGSYGYTF
16	many	TRBV7-2	TRBJ2-5	TRBD2	TGTGCCAGCAGCTTAGGACTAGCGGGAGTAGGGGAGACCCAGTACTTC	CASSLGLAGVGETQYF
16	few	TRBV5-1	TRBJ2-2	-	TGCGCCAGCAGCTCGCAGTGGCGGGGCGCCACCGGGGAGCTGTTTTTT	CASSSQWRGATGELFF
14	-	TRBV20-1	TRBJ2-1	TRBD2	TGCAGTGCTAGCGGGAGGGCCGTATACAATGAGCAGTTCTTC	CSASGRAVYNEQFF
17	-	TRBV29-1	TRBJ2-2	TRBD2	TGCAGCGTCCTAGGGACTAGCGGGAGTAGTAACACCGGGGAGCTGTTTTTT	CSVLGTSGSSNTGELFF
13	few	TRBV18	TRBJ2-5	-	TGTGCCAGCTCACCACACATCCAGGAGACCCAGTACTTC	CASSPHIQETQYF
14	many	TRBV9	TRBJ2-7	-	TGTGCCAGCAGCGTAGGGGGACGGAGCTACGAGCAGTACTTC	CASSVGGRSYEQYF